The clone carrying this T cell receptor (beta chain) was detected a few times. The antigen is undetermined. Study results and limitations: Tumor memory CD4+ T cell TCR gene usage was found to cluster with blood and lymph node memory CD4+ cells and with lymph node naive CD4+ cells.

The CDR3 contains 13 residues. Germline assignment: CDR1 SGHTA and CDR2 FQGNSA. V dropped 4 bases and J dropped 7 bases, with 11 bases sitting between them. After constant-region reverse-primer amplification, full-length variable regions underwent semi-nested PCR with Nested Universal Primer A. TCRdb re-analysed the 5' RACE reads in MiXCR, keeping a single row per CDR3 protein. The table records about 41,000 distinct CDR3 sequences, 29% of them present only once. Material: memory CD4+ T cells sorted from a lymph node. Subset in this sample: memory CD4+ T cells, CD4+CD45RO+CD25-. This sequence was found in a female donor with breast cancer. J is TRBJ1-5 and V is TRBV7-2; TRBD1 is a possible D gene (5 bases). In DNA, the CDR3 is TGTGCCAGCAGCTCGGGACCGGGGCAGCCCCAGCATTTT. It is translated as CASSSGPGQPQHF.